The clone carrying this TCR beta chain appeared a few times. The record originates from a study of T cells after somatic rescue of genetic block. The V end lost 7 bases, the J end lost 1 base, and 10 bases lay between the germline ends. From germline, CDR1 is SQVTM and CDR2 ANQGSEA. This CDR3 is 12 amino acids long. TCRdb keeps only in-frame clones here, not all; method: immunoSEQ multiplex PCR. The table records about 8,000 clones, roughly 80% of them present only once. The chain couples TRBV29-1 to TRBJ1-1; weak D call: TRBD1 (6 bases). The specimen sequenced was peripheral blood mononuclear cells (PBMCs). The receptor was derived from a boy between 10 and 17 years old. CDR3 DNA sequence: TGCAGCGCCCGGGACACGAACACTGAAGCTTTCTTT. This translates into CSARDTNTEAFF. Complete variable domain (other parts from reference TRBV29-1 and TRBJ1-1): SAVISQKPSRDICQRGTSLTIQCQVDSQVTMMFWYRQQPGQSLTLIATANQGSEATYESGFVIDKFPISRPNLTFSTLTVSNMSPEDSSIYLCSARDTNTEAFFGQGTRLTVV.